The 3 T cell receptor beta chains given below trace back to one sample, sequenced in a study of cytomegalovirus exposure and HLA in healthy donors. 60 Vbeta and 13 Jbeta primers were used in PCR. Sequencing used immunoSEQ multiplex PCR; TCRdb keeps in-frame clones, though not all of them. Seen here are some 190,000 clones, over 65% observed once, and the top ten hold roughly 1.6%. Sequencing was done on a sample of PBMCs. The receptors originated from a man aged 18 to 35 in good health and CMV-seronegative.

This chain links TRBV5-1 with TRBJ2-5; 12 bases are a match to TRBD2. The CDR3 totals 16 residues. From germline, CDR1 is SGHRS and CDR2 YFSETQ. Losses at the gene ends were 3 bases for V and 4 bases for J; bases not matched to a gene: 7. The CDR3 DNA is TGCGCCAGCAGCTCCAACCTAGCGGGGGGGAGAGAGACCCAGTACTTC. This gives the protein CASSSNLAGGRETQYF.

This CDR3 reads CASSGAPGQGYTF. In DNA, the CDR3 is TGTGCCAGCAGTGGAGCTCCAGGGCAGGGCTACACCTTC. V and J are TRBV2 and TRBJ1-2; D perhaps matches TRBD1 (5 bases). The CDR3 is made up of 13 amino acids. Trimming took off 4 bases at V and 8 bases at J, with 14 bases between the two ends. Germline assignment: CDR1 SNHLY and CDR2 FYNNEI.

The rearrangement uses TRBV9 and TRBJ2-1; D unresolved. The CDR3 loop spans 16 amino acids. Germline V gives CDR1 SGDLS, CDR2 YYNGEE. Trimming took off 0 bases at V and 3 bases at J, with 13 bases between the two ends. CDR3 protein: CASSVGGYPVYNEQFF. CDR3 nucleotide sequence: TGTGCCAGCAGCGTAGGAGGATACCCTGTCTACAATGAGCAGTTCTTC.